The 21 T cell receptor beta chains in this list originate from one sample, sequenced in a study of T cells in narcolepsy. Sequencing used immunoSEQ multiplex PCR; TCRdb keeps in-frame clones, though not all of them. The sample contains roughly 11,000 clones, 85% to 95% of which appear only once. The specimen sequenced was CD45RA- memory CD4+ T cells from PBMCs. The source of these receptors is a human donor with narcolepsy.

This rearrangement joins TRBV6-5 to TRBJ2-7; D uncertain. V was cut by 4 bases and J by 8 bases, with 21 bases left in between. The CDR3 covers 15 residues. Germline V CDR1 and CDR2: MNHEY, SVGAGI. In DNA form, the CDR3 reads TGTGCCAGCAGTTTCCAGACATCGGCGGTTACGAAGCAGTACTTC. Translated, it gives CASSFQTSAVTKQYF.

CDR3 DNA: TGCGCCAGCAGCTTGCCCCCGCCGGGACAGGTCTACGAGCAGTACTTC. Its translation is CASSLPPPGQVYEQYF. This chain connects TRBV5-1 to TRBJ2-7; 8 bases map to TRBD1. CDR3 length: 16 residues. After removal of 1 base from V and 3 bases from J, the junction contained 9 bases not matched to a gene. Germline assignment: CDR1 SGHRS and CDR2 YFSETQ. The full variable domain, completed using reference TRBV5-1 and TRBJ2-7, is KAGVTQTPRYLIKTRGQQVTLSCSPISGHRSVSWYQQTPGQGLQFLFEYFSETQRNKGNFPGRFSGRQFSNSRSEMNVSTLELGDSALYLCASSLPPPGQVYEQYFGPGTRLTVT.

This chain links TRBV25-1 with TRBJ2-1, with D unclear. V dropped 6 bases and J dropped 9 bases, with 15 bases sitting between them. The CDR3 is made up of 13 amino acids. Germline V CDR1 and CDR2: MGHDK, SYGVNS. The CDR3 loop reads CASRINTLGEQFF. CDR3 DNA sequence: TGTGCCAGCAGGATAAACACTCTTGGTGAGCAGTTCTTC. The full variable domain, completed using reference TRBV25-1 and TRBJ2-1, is EADIYQTPRYLVIGTGKKITLECSQTMGHDKMYWYQQDPGMELHLIHYSYGVNSTEKGDLSSESTVSRIRTEHFPLTLESARPSHTSQYLCASRINTLGEQFFGPGTRLTVL.

The rearrangement uses TRBV18 and TRBJ2-7; tentatively, D is TRBD1 or TRBD2 (5 bases each). V was pared by 3 bases and J by 3 bases, with 12 bases between. Germline CDR1 KGHSH, CDR2 LQKENI. This CDR3 comprises 14 residues. CDR3 in amino acids: CASSPGSGGYEQYF. DNA for the CDR3: TGTGCCAGCTCACCGGGTAGTGGGGGCTACGAGCAGTACTTC. Complete variable domain (other parts from reference TRBV18 and TRBJ2-7): NAGVMQNPRHLVRRRGQEARLRCSPMKGHSHVYWYRQLPEEGLKFMVYLQKENIIDESGMPKERFSAEFPKEGPSILRIQQVVRGDSAAYFCASSPGSGGYEQYFGPGTRLTVT.

To note about this clone: Other DNA sequences in the sample encode the same CDR3. This CDR3 reads CASSPDTWNQPQHF. Here the CDR3 DNA reads TGTGCCAGCAGCCCGGATACCTGGAATCAGCCCCAGCATTTT. The chain carries TRBV6-5 and TRBJ1-5; D gene ambiguous. The germline gives CDR1 MNHEY, CDR2 SVGAGI. The CDR3 totals 14 residues. V was pared by 6 bases and J by 4 bases, with 13 bases between.

In this sample, this clone turned up once. V usage is TRBV5-1 and J usage is TRBJ2-2; TRBD2 agrees at 12 bases. Trimming took 1 base from V and 5 from J; bases not matched to a gene: 6. The germline CDR1 and CDR2 sequences are SGHRS and YFSETQ. The CDR3 runs to 17 residues. The CDR3 DNA follows: TGCGCCAGCAGCTTGACGACTAGCGGGAGAACGACCGGGGAGCTGTTTTTT. Amino acid sequence: CASSLTTSGRTTGELFF. Using reference TRBV5-1 and TRBJ2-2 for the parts outside the CDR3, the full variable domain is KAGVTQTPRYLIKTRGQQVTLSCSPISGHRSVSWYQQTPGQGLQFLFEYFSETQRNKGNFPGRFSGRQFSNSRSEMNVSTLELGDSALYLCASSLTTSGRTTGELFFGEGSRLTVL.

This chain links TRBV29-1 with TRBJ2-3; 8 nucleotides align to TRBD2. V gave up 1 base and J gave up 3 bases; unmatched junction bases: 6. CDR1 is SQVTM, CDR2 ANQGSEA, per germline. CDR3 length equals 15 residues. The CDR3 is CSVEGAGGGTDTQYF. The CDR3 bases are TGCAGCGTTGAAGGCGCGGGGGGTGGTACAGATACGCAGTATTTT.

The chain recombines TRBV6-6 with TRBJ1-5; possible D gene TRBD1, 5 bases. This CDR3 has 14 residues. The germline gives CDR1 MNHNY, CDR2 SVGAGI (reference sequence). V dropped 6 bases and J dropped 0 bases, with 9 bases sitting between them. CDR3 DNA sequence: TGTGCCAGCAGCGCGACAGATAGCAATCAGCCCCAGCATTTT. It encodes CASSATDSNQPQHF.

The genes are TRBV19 and TRBJ1-1; 7 bases are a match to TRBD1. The germline V gene encodes CDR1 LNHDA and CDR2 SQIVND (reference sequence). V gave up 5 bases and J gave up 0 bases; unmatched junction bases: 3. The length of the CDR3 is 14 residues. The CDR3 here is CASSPTGLNTEAFF. The CDR3 bases are TGTGCCAGTAGTCCGACAGGGTTGAACACTGAAGCTTTCTTT.

The chain is built from TRBV10-1 and TRBJ2-5; no firm D call. Germline V gives CDR1 WNHNN, CDR2 SYGVQD (reference sequence). Trimming removed 3 bases from V and 2 bases from J, with 7 bases in between. The CDR3 totals 13 residues. CDR3 sequence: CASSDGTQETQYF. In nucleotides, the CDR3 is TGCGCCAGCAGTGATGGAACACAAGAGACCCAGTACTTC.

This sequence joins TRBV5-1 and TRBJ1-1; D gene ambiguous. The CDR3 runs to 13 residues. Trimming pared 4 bases from V and 5 bases from J, leaving 12 bases between. Per germline, CDR1 SGHRS and CDR2 YFSETQ. The CDR3 DNA sequence: TGCGCCAGCAGCCCACATAGGGCTACTGAAGCTTTCTTT. Translation: CASSPHRATEAFF.

The CDR3 is CASSLEQGRSYEQYF. The CDR3 DNA sequence: TGTGCCAGCAGCTTAGAACAGGGAAGATCCTACGAGCAGTACTTC. The chain links TRBV7-2 to TRBJ2-7; maybe TRBD1 (6 bases). V gave up 1 base and J gave up 1 base, with 11 bases separating them. The germline V gene encodes CDR1 SGHTA and CDR2 FQGNSA. This CDR3 contains 15 residues. The full variable domain, its missing parts supplied by reference TRBV7-2 and TRBJ2-7, is GAGVSQSPSNKVTEKGKDVELRCDPISGHTALYWYRQSLGQGLEFLIYFQGNSAPDKSGLPSDRFSAERTGGSVSTLTIQRTQQEDSAVYLCASSLEQGRSYEQYFGPGTRLTVT.

The genes are TRBV27 and TRBJ2-2; 14 bases match TRBD2. Trimming took 6 bases from V and 7 from J; bases not matched to a gene: 7. Germline V gene sequence: CDR1 MNHEY, CDR2 SMNVEV (reference sequence). There are 16 residues in the CDR3. The CDR3 sequence is CASSRGLAGVDGELFF. CDR3 DNA sequence: TGTGCCAGCAGCCGGGGACTAGCGGGAGTAGACGGGGAGCTGTTTTTT.

A single count supports this clone. The rearrangement links TRBV18 to TRBJ2-5; TRBD2 might be the D (7 bases). V lost 4 bases and J lost 1, with 10 bases in between. The CDR3 spans 14 residues. Germline-derived CDR1 and CDR2 are KGHSH and LQKENI. CDR3 sequence: CASSRGGGQETQYF. The CDR3 DNA is TGTGCCAGCTCACGGGGAGGGGGCCAAGAGACCCAGTACTTC.

The chain is built from TRBV19 and TRBJ1-2; weak D call: TRBD1 (5 bases). The CDR3 consists of 14 residues. V shed 2 bases and J shed 4 bases, with 11 bases lying between them. CDR1 and CDR2 from the germline V gene are LNHDA and SQIVND (reference sequence). CDR3 DNA sequence: TGTGCCAGTAGTATAAGTGGGGGAGCCTATGGCTACACCTTC. Its translation: CASSISGGAYGYTF.

The chain has TRBV2 and TRBJ1-4; D perhaps matches TRBD1 (5 bases). Trimming removed 6 bases at V and 5 bases at J, with 13 bases between. The germline gives CDR1 SNHLY, CDR2 FYNNEI. The CDR3 consists of 14 residues. DNA of the CDR3: TGTGCCAGCAGGCTACAGGAAAACAATGAAAAACTGTTTTTT. As protein: CASRLQENNEKLFF.

This clone appeared a single time. The chain is built from TRBV6-1 and TRBJ2-7; tentatively, D is TRBD1 (6 bases). V was trimmed by 3 bases and J by 3 bases, leaving 15 bases between them. This CDR3 has 15 amino acids. The V gene's germline CDR1 is MNHNS and CDR2 SASEGT. CDR3 bases: TGTGCCAGCAGTGATACACAGGGTTGGAGCTACGAGCAGTACTTC. This codes for CASSDTQGWSYEQYF.

The chain has TRBV18 and TRBJ1-4; D perhaps matches TRBD1 (5 bases). V lost 3 bases to trimming and J lost 0 bases, with 8 bases between them. The CDR3 has 15 amino acids. Germline lookup yields CDR1 KGHSH and CDR2 LQKENI. The CDR3 bases are TGTGCCAGCTCACCCCAGACAGCAACTAATGAAAAACTGTTTTTT. It is translated as CASSPQTATNEKLFF.

The chain carries TRBV11-1 and TRBJ1-1; possibly TRBD1 for D (5 bases). V dropped 3 bases and J dropped 0 bases, with 11 bases sitting between them. This CDR3 spans 15 amino acids. Germline CDR1 is SGHAT and CDR2 is FQDESV (reference sequence). Here the CDR3 DNA reads TGTGCCAGCAGCTTGTACAGGAGCATGAACACTGAAGCTTTCTTT. Its protein is CASSLYRSMNTEAFF.

This sequence joins TRBV5-4 and TRBJ2-5, with D possibly TRBD1 on 5 matching bases. Germline V gene lookup returns CDR1 SGHNT and CDR2 YYREEE (reference sequence). V lost 2 bases to trimming and J lost 2 bases, with 10 bases between them. The CDR3 loop spans 14 amino acids. CDR3 protein: CASSFPGRQETQYF. The CDR3 coding sequence is TGTGCCAGCAGCTTCCCAGGGCGGCAAGAGACCCAGTACTTC.

J is TRBJ1-2 and V is TRBV6-1; D may be TRBD1 (6 bases). Deletions cut 8 bases from V and 4 bases from J, with 20 bases between. The CDR3 sequence is 15 residues long. Germline values: CDR1 MNHNS, CDR2 SASEGT. CDR3 loop: CASSGNRAHSYGYTF. Written as DNA, the CDR3 is TGTGCCAGCTCTGGAAACAGGGCGCACAGCTATGGCTACACCTTC.